The rows below give T cell receptor beta chains drawn from one sample of a study of T cells in Graves' hyperthyroidism and ophthalmopathy. TCRdb ran MiXCR on the multiplex PCR reads and lists one entry per CDR3 protein. The sample lists fewer than 350,000 distinct CDR3 sequences, roughly 20% occurring once. The sample consisted of blood. These TCRs come from a woman in her thirties or forties with Graves' ophthalmopathy. Each CDR3 is given with its conserved first and last residue. The D gene is left open where the match is weak. Size is omitted from some rows. Given values are once, few, many or a class for expanded clones.

many	TRBV28	-	TRBJ1-2	TGTGCCAGCAGCCCGACCCTAACAGGGCGCGTAGGCTACACCTTC	CASSPTLTGRVGYTF
many	TRBV5-6	-	TRBJ2-7	TGTGCCAGCAGCTTGTATTTGAGGGGCCACGAGCAGTACTTC	CASSLYLRGHEQYF
few	TRBV14	TRBD2	TRBJ2-7	TGTGCCAGCAGCCGAATAGCGGGAGGTCCCAGCGAGCAGTACTTC	CASSRIAGGPSEQYF
many	TRBV28	TRBD1	TRBJ2-7	TGTGCCAGCAGCTTAAGGGCGTTTCAGAGGGGGCAGTACGAGCAGTACTTC	CASSLRAFQRGQYEQYF
many	TRBV15	TRBD1	TRBJ1-4	TGTGCCACCAGCAGAGGCGAAGGGACAGGAAATGAAAAACTGTTTTTT	CATSRGEGTGNEKLFF
many	TRBV5-6	-	TRBJ2-5	TGTGCCAGCAGCCCGCGAAGGGACAACCAAGAGACCCAGTACTTC	CASSPRRDNQETQYF
-	TRBV7-2	TRBD1	TRBJ1-1	TGTGCCAGCAGCTTCGTTACAGGGGTTAAGGCTGAAGCTTTCTTT	CASSFVTGVKAEAFF
many	TRBV12-3/TRBV12-4	-	TRBJ1-5	TGTGCCAGCAGTTTAATGGGGCCAAATCAGCCCCAGCATTTT	CASSLMGPNQPQHF
many	TRBV27	-	TRBJ1-2	TGTGCCAGCAGTTTAGGGGAACCATATGGCTACACCTTC	CASSLGEPYGYTF
many	TRBV6-1	TRBD1	TRBJ2-7	TGTGCCAGCAGGGGGGCCTCAGGGGGAACTGGGTACGAGCAGTACTTC	CASRGASGGTGYEQYF
-	TRBV27	-	TRBJ2-7	TGTGCCAGCAGTTTATACCCCTCCCGGGAGCAGTACTTC	CASSLYPSREQYF
many	TRBV6-1	-	TRBJ2-7	TGTGCCAGCAGCGAGGGATACTCCTACGAGCAGTACTTC	CASSEGYSYEQYF
many	TRBV29-1	TRBD2	TRBJ2-3	TGCAGCGCGTTACTAGCGGGAGGCCACACAGATACGCAGTATTTT	CSALLAGGHTDTQYF
many	TRBV6-2/TRBV6-3	TRBD1	TRBJ2-7	TGTGCCAGCACCGGGACAGTGACCTACGAGCAGTACTTC	CASTGTVTYEQYF
many	TRBV7-9	-	TRBJ2-5	TGTGCCAGCAGCATCGGGACACACCAAGAGACCCAGTACTTC	CASSIGTHQETQYF
-	TRBV27	TRBD2	TRBJ2-7	TGTGCCAGCAGACAGAAGGCAGCGGGAGTTGGGTACGAGCAGTACTTC	CASRQKAAGVGYEQYF
-	TRBV6-1	-	TRBJ2-7	TGTGCCAGCAGTCCAGGAGGAAGCAGCGGATACGAGCAGTACTTC	CASSPGGSSGYEQYF
many	TRBV7-2	-	TRBJ1-2	TGTGCCAGCAGCCTTGAATCCGACTATGGCTACACCTTC	CASSLESDYGYTF
many	TRBV27	TRBD2	TRBJ2-3	TGTGCCAGCAGTTTCCAATCCGGGACTAGCGGGAGGGCCAGTCGGGATACGCAGTATTTT	CASSFQSGTSGRASRDTQYF
many	TRBV6-1	-	TRBJ2-5	TGTGCCAGCAGGAGGGACCGACAAGTTGTGACCCAGTACTTC	CASRRDRQVVTQYF
many	TRBV7-2	-	TRBJ2-7	TGTGCCAGCAGCTTGTCTAATCTAGCCTACGAGCAGTACTTC	CASSLSNLAYEQYF
-	TRBV30	TRBD2	TRBJ2-7	TGTGCCTGGAAGGGAGGGCCCTACGAGCAGTACTTC	CAWKGGPYEQYF
many	TRBV27	-	TRBJ2-7	TGTGCCTCTAGTAGGGCCGCGGGGCAGGGTTTCTACGAGCAGTACTTC	CASSRAAGQGFYEQYF
once	TRBV28	-	TRBJ2-5	TGTGCCAGCAGAGGGACTGGACAAGAGACCCAGTACTTC	CASRGTGQETQYF
-	TRBV6-1	-	TRBJ1-2	TGTGCCAGCAGTCCCTCCTGGGACGGGAACTTCTATGGCTACACCTTC	CASSPSWDGNFYGYTF
-	TRBV29-1	TRBD1	TRBJ1-1	TGCAGCGGGGAGGGGGCCACTGAAGCTTTCTTT	CSGEGATEAFF
few	TRBV11-2	-	TRBJ2-7	TGTGCCAGCAGCTCAACAGGATCCGAGCAGTACTTC	CASSSTGSEQYF
many	TRBV6-4	TRBD1	TRBJ1-1	TGTGCCAGCAGTGACTCCGCACAGGGGAAAGCTTTCTTT	CASSDSAQGKAFF
-	TRBV6-2/TRBV6-3	-	TRBJ1-2	TGTGCCAGCAGTTCTCCACCCTCTTTCCGGGGTAGTCCCTATGGCTACACCTTC	CASSSPPSFRGSPYGYTF
many	TRBV7-8	-	TRBJ2-3	TGTGCCAGCAGCTTTTGGGGTGGCACAGATACGCAGTATTTT	CASSFWGGTDTQYF
few	TRBV7-9	-	TRBJ2-5	TGTGCCAGCAGCCTAGCCTCGCAAGGCCAAGAGACCCAGTACTTC	CASSLASQGQETQYF
many	TRBV28	-	TRBJ1-2	TGTGCCAGCACTCCCCTGGGGGGCCGCGGTGCCGGCTACACCTTC	CASTPLGGRGAGYTF
many	TRBV10-3	TRBD2	TRBJ2-5	TGTGCCACGGGAGGGGGAGAGACCCAGTACTTC	CATGGGETQYF
many	TRBV12-3/TRBV12-4	-	TRBJ2-2	TGTGCCAGCAGTTTATGGCAGTCGAACACCGGGGAGCTGTTTTTT	CASSLWQSNTGELFF
-	TRBV30	-	TRBJ2-2	TGTGCCTGGCAGACTCTTTTCACCGGGGAGCTGTTTTTT	CAWQTLFTGELFF
many	TRBV19	TRBD1	TRBJ2-5	TGTGCCAGTAGAGGGACAGGGAGTCGGGAGACCCAGTACTTC	CASRGTGSRETQYF
many	TRBV6-1	-	TRBJ2-5	TGTGCCAGCAGTGACGCGGGGTCCGGGGCCCAGTACTTC	CASSDAGSGAQYF
many	TRBV11-2	-	TRBJ2-3	TGTGCCAGCAGCTTAGGGGGCAGTTCAGGGGATACGCAGTATTTT	CASSLGGSSGDTQYF
many	TRBV5-1	TRBD2	TRBJ2-5	TGCGCCAGCAACATAGCGGGAGGTGGAGAGACCCAGTACTTC	CASNIAGGGETQYF
many	TRBV2	-	TRBJ1-2	TGTGCCAGCAAGGCTTCCCAAACTGCAGGGCGTGGCTACACCTTC	CASKASQTAGRGYTF
many	TRBV20-1	TRBD1	TRBJ2-2	TGCAGTGCTGTCCCCCGGACAGGGGAATACGGGGAGCTGTTTTTT	CSAVPRTGEYGELFF